The rows below give T cell receptor beta chains drawn from one sample of a study of regulatory T cells in long-lasting Graves disease. Each CDR3 protein gets one entry after TCRdb re-called the multiplex PCR reads with MiXCR. Among approximately 440,000 distinct CDR3 sequences listed, about 25% were seen once. Sequencing used peripheral blood mononuclear cells (PBMCs), obtained when the disease was refractory, from a patient treated with antithyroid drugs. The receptors come from a female donor with Graves disease. Each CDR3 is given with its conserved first and last residue. The D gene is left open where the match is weak. The size of a clone is reported for some rows only, either as once, few or many, or as a class for expanded clones.

clone_size cdr3_length d_call j_call v_call cdr3_aa cdr3_nt
many 14 . TRBJ2-7 TRBV12-3/TRBV12-4 CASTQGHPAGEQYF TGTGCCAGCACCCAGGGGCACCCGGCAGGAGAGCAGTACTTC
. 14 . TRBJ2-7 TRBV7-2 CASSLVGRAREQYF TGTGCCAGCAGCTTAGTTGGCAGGGCTAGGGAGCAGTACTTC
few 16 . TRBJ2-4 TRBV27 CASSPRDNLAKNIQYF TGTGCCAGCAGTCCCCGGGACAATCTAGCCAAAAACATTCAGTACTTC
. 14 TRBD1 TRBJ1-2 TRBV28 CASSLGTGAYGYTF TGTGCCAGCAGTTTGGGGACAGGGGCCTATGGCTACACCTTC
few 13 . TRBJ2-2 TRBV2 CASRGASAGELFF TGTGCCAGCAGGGGGGCTAGTGCCGGGGAGCTGTTTTTT
. 16 TRBD1 TRBJ1-1 TRBV14 CASSREPGTGFTEAFF TGTGCCAGCAGCCGAGAACCCGGGACAGGATTCACTGAAGCTTTCTTT
. 17 TRBD1 TRBJ1-4 TRBV7-9 CASSLLGGQGTNEKLFF TGTGCCAGCAGCTTACTTGGGGGACAGGGGACTAATGAAAAACTGTTTTTT
few 14 TRBD2 TRBJ2-5 TRBV29-1 CSVGGGGGSGTQYF TGCAGCGTTGGCGGGGGCGGGGGGTCGGGGACCCAGTACTTC
. 13 . TRBJ1-1 TRBV7-2 CASSVARDTEAFF TGTGCCAGCAGCGTTGCGAGGGACACTGAAGCTTTCTTT
few 14 . TRBJ1-2 TRBV9 CASSVAGQYGGYTF TGTGCCAGCAGCGTAGCGGGGCAGTATGGTGGCTACACCTTC
many 14 . TRBJ1-2 TRBV27 CASSLYGSDHGYTF TGTGCCAGCAGTTTATACGGGAGCGATCATGGCTACACCTTC
few 15 . TRBJ2-5 TRBV19 CASSIATRVGETQYF TGTGCCAGTAGTATTGCGACCAGGGTTGGAGAGACCCAGTACTTC
few 13 . TRBJ1-6 TRBV25-1 CASSAGHNSPLHF TGCGCCAGCAGCGCCGGACATAATTCACCCCTCCACTTT
few 15 . TRBJ2-5 TRBV6-1 CASSPLERSQETQYF TGTGCCAGCAGCCCCTTGGAGCGGAGCCAAGAGACCCAGTACTTC
. 14 TRBD1 TRBJ1-2 TRBV6-1 CAIRPGTGNYGYTF TGTGCCATACGTCCCGGGACAGGGAACTATGGCTACACCTTC
. 15 TRBD1 TRBJ2-5 TRBV2 CVSSVITGAGETQYF TGTGTCAGCAGCGTAATTACAGGGGCCGGCGAGACCCAGTACTTC
many 13 . TRBJ2-7 TRBV7-9 CASSLARGYEQYF TGTGCCAGCAGCTTAGCGCGGGGCTACGAGCAGTACTTC
. 15 TRBD1 TRBJ2-4 TRBV28 CASNVYRGAKNIQYF TGTGCCAGCAATGTCTACAGGGGAGCCAAAAACATTCAGTACTTC
few 15 TRBD1 TRBJ2-7 TRBV20-1 CSARAIDRALDEQYF TGCAGTGCTAGAGCCATCGACAGGGCCCTAGACGAGCAGTACTTC
. 13 TRBD1 TRBJ1-5 TRBV20-1 CSVGQGRNQPQHF TGCAGTGTCGGACAGGGGAGAAATCAGCCCCAGCATTTT
many 13 . TRBJ2-7 TRBV27 CASSPGLSYEQYF TGTGCCAGCAGTCCCGGGCTATCCTACGAGCAGTACTTC
few 11 . TRBJ2-7 TRBV7-9 CASSSSNEQYF TGTGCCAGCAGCTCCAGTAACGAGCAGTACTTC
. 15 . TRBJ2-1 TRBV7-2 CASSLSSGHYNEQFF TGTGCCAGCAGCTTAAGTAGCGGCCATTACAATGAGCAGTTCTTC
few 14 . TRBJ2-5 TRBV20-1 CSARAGQEGETQYF TGCAGTGCTAGAGCCGGACAAGAGGGAGAGACCCAGTACTTC
. 16 . TRBJ2-7 TRBV6-1 CASHSAARTHGYGQYF TGTGCCAGCCATTCCGCCGCGCGGACCCACGGCTACGGGCAGTACTTC
. 13 TRBD1 TRBJ2-7 TRBV29-1 CSARQGEKYGQYF TGCAGCGCCCGACAGGGGGAGAAATACGGGCAGTACTTC
many 15 TRBD2 TRBJ2-2 TRBV12-3/TRBV12-4 CASSSSGRAVGELFF TGTGCCAGCAGTTCTAGCGGGAGGGCCGTCGGGGAGCTGTTTTTT
many 14 . TRBJ1-2 TRBV28 CASSLLPLDRGYTF TGTGCCAGCAGTTTGTTACCGCTTGATCGGGGCTACACCTTC
few 14 . TRBJ2-2 TRBV10-3 CAISDEGITGELFF TGTGCCATCAGTGATGAAGGGATCACCGGGGAGCTGTTTTTT
many 14 . TRBJ2-7 TRBV5-6 CASSLFRPPYEQYF TGTGCCAGCAGCTTGTTTAGACCGCCCTACGAGCAGTACTTC
. 16 TRBD2 TRBJ2-2 TRBV19 CASTDYSGRAGGELFF TGTGCCAGTACCGACTATAGCGGGAGGGCCGGCGGGGAGCTGTTTTTT
many 14 TRBD1 TRBJ1-1 TRBV5-1 CASSYGQGITEAFF TGCGCCAGCAGCTACGGACAGGGGATCACTGAAGCTTTCTTT
. 16 TRBD2 TRBJ2-2 TRBV7-9 CASRRTSGINTGELFF TGTGCCAGCAGGCGGACTAGCGGGATAAACACCGGGGAGCTGTTTTTT
. 16 TRBD1 TRBJ1-2 TRBV4-3 CASSGRGLGSVYGYTF TGCGCCAGCAGCGGCAGGGGGCTCGGATCTGTCTATGGCTACACCTTC
few 13 . TRBJ2-7 TRBV27 CASSLRVPHEQYF TGTGCCAGCAGTTTAAGGGTGCCCCACGAGCAGTACTTC
once 14 TRBD1 TRBJ2-7 TRBV5-1 CASSLGQFSEEQYF TGCGCCAGCAGCCTGGGACAGTTCTCCGAGGAGCAGTACTTC
. 15 . TRBJ2-5 TRBV7-2 CASSLEGGGAETQYF TGTGCCAGCAGCTTAGAAGGAGGAGGAGCAGAGACCCAGTACTTC
once 16 TRBD2 TRBJ2-7 TRBV7-9 CASSLDSGGRSYEQYF TGTGCCAGCAGCTTAGACTCGGGGGGTAGGTCCTACGAGCAGTACTTC
many 17 TRBD1 TRBJ2-5 TRBV15 CATSRGTGFRYQETQYF TGTGCCACCAGCAGAGGGACAGGGTTTAGATACCAAGAGACCCAGTACTTC
. 17 TRBD2 TRBJ2-2 TRBV15 CATSREGLAGGTGELFF TGTGCCACCAGCAGAGAAGGACTAGCGGGAGGTACCGGGGAGCTGTTTTTT
many 15 . TRBJ2-6 TRBV28 CASSRISSGANVLTF TGTGCCAGCAGTCGAATTAGCTCTGGGGCCAACGTCCTGACTTTC
. 14 . TRBJ2-7 TRBV5-1 CASSFSQNTYEQYF TGCGCCAGCAGCTTTTCTCAGAATACCTACGAGCAGTACTTC
. 17 TRBD1 TRBJ2-6 TRBV28 CASSSAATGAGANVLTF TGTGCCAGCAGTTCCGCCGCAACAGGGGCTGGGGCCAACGTCCTGACTTTC
. 17 . TRBJ2-2 TRBV14 CASSQVSGAVWSGELFF TGTGCCAGCAGCCAAGTATCCGGGGCCGTGTGGTCCGGGGAGCTGTTTTTT
. 15 TRBD2 TRBJ2-5 TRBV3-1 CASSQALGLEETQYF TGTGCCAGCAGCCAAGCCCTAGGACTAGAAGAGACCCAGTACTTC
once 16 TRBD1 TRBJ1-5 TRBV15 CATSRDRGQGNQPQHF TGTGCCACCAGCAGAGATCGAGGACAGGGCAATCAGCCCCAGCATTTT
. 18 TRBD2 TRBJ2-2 TRBV6-2/TRBV6-3 CASSYSFSGRANTGELFF TGTGCCAGCAGTTACTCCTTTAGCGGGAGGGCTAACACCGGGGAGCTGTTTTTT
many 15 . TRBJ1-1 TRBV5-6 CASSLLASGGTEAFF TGTGCCAGCAGCTTGTTAGCCTCGGGGGGCACTGAAGCTTTCTTT
. 14 . TRBJ2-3 TRBV20-1 CSARRAGITDTQYF TGCAGTGCTAGACGGGCGGGGATCACAGATACGCAGTATTTT
. 15 . TRBJ1-5 TRBV7-2 CASSLTGRYHQPQHF TGTGCCAGCAGCTTAACAGGCCGTTACCATCAGCCCCAGCATTTT
few 14 . TRBJ2-2 TRBV28 CATHKRRNTGELFF TGTGCCACCCACAAGCGGAGGAACACCGGGGAGCTGTTTTTT
few 16 TRBD1 TRBJ1-5 TRBV28 CASSTPGQGSGQPQHF TGTGCCAGCAGCACACCGGGACAGGGGTCGGGTCAGCCCCAGCATTTT
many 13 . TRBJ2-5 TRBV7-8 CASSLGRGETQYF TGTGCCAGCAGCTTAGGGAGAGGGGAGACCCAGTACTTC